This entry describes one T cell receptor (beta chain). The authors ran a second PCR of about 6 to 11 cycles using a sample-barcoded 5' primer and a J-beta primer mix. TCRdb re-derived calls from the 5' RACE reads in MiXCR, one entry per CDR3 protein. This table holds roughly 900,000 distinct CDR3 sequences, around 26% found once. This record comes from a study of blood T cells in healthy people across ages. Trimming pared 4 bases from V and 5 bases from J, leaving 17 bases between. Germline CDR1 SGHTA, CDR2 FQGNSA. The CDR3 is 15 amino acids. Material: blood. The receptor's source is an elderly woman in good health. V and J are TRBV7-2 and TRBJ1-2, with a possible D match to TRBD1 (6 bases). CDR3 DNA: TGTGCCAGCAGCTCCTATAAGGGGGAGGAGTATGGCTACACCTTC. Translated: CASSSYKGEEYGYTF.